Listed here are 27 T cell receptor beta chains from one sample, sequenced in a study of blood T cell repertoires in COVID-19. TCRdb's table, derived via immunoSEQ multiplex PCR, lists solely in-frame clones and lacks some. Of approximately 340,000 clones in the sample, about 86% were seen once. Sequenced: peripheral blood. All receptors derive from a man aged 30-40 years with active or convalescent COVID-19.

The chain has TRBV11-2 and TRBJ2-1, with 12 bases identical to TRBD2. V trimming: 5 bases; J trimming: 3 bases; junction bases outside the gene matches: 2. Germline values: CDR1 SGHAT, CDR2 FQNNGV. The CDR3 totals 15 residues. CDR3 nucleotide sequence: TGTGCCAGCAGCACGACTAGCGGGAGCTACAATGAGCAGTTCTTC. Translated: CASSTTSGSYNEQFF.

The J gene is TRBJ1-2, the V gene TRBV18; no firm D call. V shed 3 bases and J shed 4 bases, with 9 bases lying between them. Germline V lookup: CDR1 KGHSH, CDR2 LQKENI. This CDR3 is 13 amino acids long. This CDR3 reads CASSPRQIYGYTF. CDR3 coding DNA: TGTGCCAGCTCACCTCGACAAATCTATGGCTACACCTTC.

Comments on this clone: The germline gene is not matched at one end of the junction; a read error may be the cause. This chain connects TRBV5-8 to TRBJ1-6; 11 positions agree with TRBD1. This CDR3 comprises 13 residues. Germline loops: CDR1 SGHTS, CDR2 YDEGEE. The CDR3 sequence: CASSPGTGGPPPF. The CDR3 DNA is TGTGCCAGCAGCCCCGGGACAGGGGGACCCCCCCCCTTT.

V is TRBV4-1 and J is TRBJ1-1; no definite D call. The germline gives CDR1 MGHRA, CDR2 YSYEKL. The CDR3 has 15 amino acids. Trimming removed 1 base at V and 3 bases at J, with 12 bases between. CDR3 in amino acids: CASSQGREEDTEAFF. The CDR3 DNA reads as TGCGCCAGCAGCCAAGGCCGGGAAGAAGACACTGAAGCTTTCTTT.

This rearrangement joins TRBV24-1 to TRBJ2-1; 7 positions match TRBD1. Germline assignment: CDR1 KGHDR and CDR2 SFDVKD. The CDR3 length is 18 residues. With 3 bases clipped from V and 8 bases from J, the junction kept 18 bases outside the gene matches. The CDR3 DNA is TGTGCCACCAGTGATCCCACGGGGCTCGGGACGCAGGGGGATGAGCAGTTCTTC. Translation: CATSDPTGLGTQGDEQFF.

The V call is TRBV12-5, the J call TRBJ2-1; TRBD2 matches 11 bases. V shed 6 bases, J shed 9 bases, and the junction held 10 bases outside the gene matches. The germline V gene has CDR1 LGHNT and CDR2 FRNRAP. The CDR3 runs to 15 residues. CDR3 sequence: CASGLLTSGIGEQFF. CDR3 nucleotide sequence: TGTGCTAGTGGACTCCTGACTAGCGGGATCGGTGAGCAGTTCTTC. The variable domain in full, completed from reference TRBV12-5 and TRBJ2-1, reads DARVTQTPRHKVTEMGQEVTMRCQPILGHNTVFWYRQTMMQGLELLAYFRNRAPLDDSGMPKDRFSAEMPDATLATLKIQPSEPRDSAVYFCASGLLTSGIGEQFFGPGTRLTVL.

A remark on this clone: The sample carries other DNA sequences with the same CDR3. The chain links TRBV5-1 to TRBJ2-7; the D is unclear. The CDR3 is 13 residues long. The V end was cut by 2 bases, the J end by 2 bases, with 8 bases between. Germline V lookup: CDR1 SGHRS, CDR2 YFSETQ. Written as DNA, the CDR3 is TGCGCCAGCAGCTTCTCAGGAACCTACGAGCAGTACTTC. As protein: CASSFSGTYEQYF.

CDR3 coding DNA: TGTGCCAGCAGTCAATCCGGGACAGGGGGTAATTCACCCCTCCACTTT. Residues: CASSQSGTGGNSPLHF. V gene TRBV2 combines with J gene TRBJ1-6; 11 bases map to TRBD1. V was pared by 5 bases and J by 6 bases, with 6 bases of the junction left unmatched. The germline CDR1 and CDR2 sequences are SNHLY and FYNNEI. The CDR3 spans 16 residues.

CDR3 sequence reads: CASSLAAGGSYNEQFF. The CDR3 nucleotides are TGCGCCAGCAGCTTGGCCGCGGGGGGCTCCTACAATGAGCAGTTCTTC. J is TRBJ2-1 and V is TRBV5-1; 8 nucleotides match TRBD2. Germline V gene lookup returns CDR1 SGHRS and CDR2 YFSETQ. J lost 0 bases, V lost 0 bases, and 2 bases had no gene match. This CDR3 region has 16 residues.

This sequence joins TRBV6-5 and TRBJ2-2, with D tentatively TRBD1 (7 bases). The germline CDR1 and CDR2 sequences are MNHEY and SVGAGI. With 0 bases removed from V and 6 bases from J, the gap between germline ends came to 8 bases. The CDR3 runs to 14 residues. The CDR3 protein is CASSYSRGAGELFF. Here the CDR3 DNA reads TGTGCCAGCAGTTACTCCAGGGGGGCCGGGGAGCTGTTTTTT.

V is TRBV19 and J is TRBJ1-1, with unresolved D. V lost 1 base to trimming and J lost 4 bases, with 10 bases between them. The germline CDR1 and CDR2 sequences are LNHDA and SQIVND (reference sequence). The CDR3 is 14 residues long. The DNA for the CDR3 is TGTGCCAGTAGTATAGTAGTTGGCGGCACTGAAGCTTTCTTT. Translation: CASSIVVGGTEAFF.

The chain combines TRBV4-1 with TRBJ2-1; 16 positions agree with TRBD2. Germline-derived CDR1 and CDR2 are MGHRA and YSYEKL. V trimming: 6 bases; J trimming: 6 bases; junction bases outside the gene matches: 11. There are 18 residues in the CDR3. CDR3: CASRLGLAGGPRFNEQFF. The DNA of the CDR3 is TGCGCCAGCAGACTGGGACTAGCGGGGGGGCCACGATTCAATGAGCAGTTCTTC.

The chain has TRBV29-1 and TRBJ1-4, with 9 bases lining up with TRBD1. V was clipped by 7 bases and J by 15 bases; unmatched bases: 9. The CDR3 runs 11 residues. The germline gives CDR1 SQVTM, CDR2 ANQGSEA. The CDR3 nucleotides read TGCAGCGCAGGGACAGGGCGATCCATGTTTTTT. It is translated as CSAGTGRSMFF. Variable domain in full (rest from reference TRBV29-1 and TRBJ1-4): SAVISQKPSRDICQRGTSLTIQCQVDSQVTMMFWYRQQPGQSLTLIATANQGSEATYESGFVIDKFPISRPNLTFSTLTVSNMSPEDSSIYLCSAGTGRSMFFGSGTQLSVL.

The rearrangement links TRBV24-1 to TRBJ2-7, with 8 nucleotides matching TRBD1. The germline V gene encodes CDR1 KGHDR and CDR2 SFDVKD. The CDR3 has 15 residues. With V trimmed by 4 bases and J by 4 bases, 8 bases remained unmatched. The CDR3 DNA reads TGTGCCACCAGTGAATCCCAGGGGGCGGGATACGAGCAGTACTTC. Its translation is CATSESQGAGYEQYF.

The chain couples TRBV19 to TRBJ1-5; D is unresolved. V lost 3 bases and J 6 bases, leaving 15 bases between the germline ends. The CDR3 has 15 amino acids. CDR1 is LNHDA and CDR2 is SQIVND in the germline V gene (reference sequence). This CDR3 is CASSMGGGESQPQHF. The CDR3 coding sequence is TGTGCCAGTAGTATGGGTGGCGGGGAAAGTCAGCCCCAGCATTTT.

The V call is TRBV6-5, the J call TRBJ1-4, with D perhaps TRBD1 (6 bases). V was cut by 5 bases and J by 8 bases, with 12 bases left in between. The CDR3 loop spans 13 amino acids. Germline values: CDR1 MNHEY, CDR2 SVGAGI. The CDR3 DNA follows: TGTGCCAGCAGTAGGGGGGAGGGGGAAAAACTGTTTTTT. Its translation: CASSRGEGEKLFF.

V and J are TRBV6-4 and TRBJ1-2; D uncertain. V lost 2 bases and J lost 4, with 11 bases in between. Germline CDR1 reads MRHNA; CDR2 reads SNTAGT. The CDR3 contains 14 residues. The CDR3 is CASSDDPESYGYTF. The CDR3 nucleotides read TGTGCCAGCAGTGACGATCCAGAATCCTATGGCTACACCTTC.

The V and J genes are TRBV30 and TRBJ1-3, with 9 bases lining up with TRBD1. The CDR3 is 13 amino acids. Germline CDR1 and CDR2: GTSNPN and SVGIG (reference sequence). V was pared by 5 bases and J by 3 bases, with 2 bases of the junction left unmatched. The CDR3 here is CAWDRGNGNTIYF. The CDR3 nucleotides are TGTGCCTGGGACAGGGGGAATGGAAACACCATATATTTT.

This chain links TRBV28 with TRBJ2-1, with a tentative D call TRBD1 (6 bases). Trimming took 6 bases from V and 7 from J, leaving 13 bases between them. The CDR3 consists of 13 residues. Germline V gives CDR1 MDHEN, CDR2 SYDVKM. This CDR3 is CASSNRRGNEQFF. The CDR3 DNA follows: TGTGCCAGCAGCAATAGAAGGGGGAATGAGCAGTTCTTC.

The chain recombines TRBV3-1 (or the pseudogene TRBV3-2) with TRBJ2-2, with D perhaps TRBD2 (6 bases). From germline, CDR1 is LGHDT and CDR2 YNNKEL (reference sequence). CDR3 length equals 12 residues. V shed 6 bases and J shed 6 bases, with 8 bases lying between them. DNA for the CDR3: TGTGCCAGCAGGGGGGGTCCCGGGGAGCTGTTTTTT. This gives the protein CASRGGPGELFF.

The rearrangement uses TRBV10-3 and TRBJ2-7, with 14 bases lining up with TRBD2. Germline-derived CDR1 and CDR2 are ENHRY and SYGVKD. The CDR3 runs 15 residues. Losses at the gene ends were 4 bases for V and 6 bases for J; bases not matched to a gene: 5. The CDR3 protein is CAISGGTSGSGEQYF. In nucleotides, the CDR3 is TGTGCCATCAGTGGGGGGACTAGCGGGAGTGGCGAGCAGTACTTC.

This clone was seen a few times. The chain combines TRBV19 with TRBJ2-7; TRBD2 agrees at 15 bases. From germline, CDR1 is LNHDA and CDR2 SQIVND (reference sequence). V shed 6 bases, J shed 2 bases, and the junction held 2 bases outside the gene matches. The CDR3 contains 15 residues. The CDR3 nucleotides are TGTGCCAGTAGGAGGACTAGCGGGGGGGCCTACGAGCAGTACTTC. Protein product: CASRRTSGGAYEQYF.

V and J are TRBV12-2 and TRBJ2-1; the table assigns TRBD1, which was not confirmed against the DNA. TRBV12-2 is an annotated pseudogene. This CDR3 comprises 16 residues. The CDR3 loop reads CASRTSWGRNHNEQFF. In DNA, the CDR3 is TGTGCAAGTCGGACCTCATGGGGCCGGAACCACAATGAGCAGTTCTTC.

V gene TRBV15 combines with J gene TRBJ2-3; 7 nucleotides match TRBD2. The germline gives CDR1 LNHNV, CDR2 YYDKDF (reference sequence). The CDR3 has 15 residues. Trimming cost V 1 base and J 1 base; bases outside gene matches: 2. The CDR3 sequence is CATSRGAGGTDTQYF. The CDR3 bases are TGTGCCACCAGCAGAGGGGCGGGGGGCACAGATACGCAGTATTTT.

The chain uses TRBV10-3 and TRBJ2-1; D is possibly TRBD1 (5 bases). The CDR3 totals 13 residues. CDR1 and CDR2 from the germline V gene are ENHRY and SYGVKD. V was clipped by 6 bases and J by 6 bases, with 12 bases between them. The CDR3 here is CAISQGPSNEQFF. The CDR3 DNA sequence: TGTGCCATCAGCCAGGGTCCGAGCAATGAGCAGTTCTTC.

The gene calls are TRBV4-3 and TRBJ2-1; D ambiguous. CDR1 is LGHNA, CDR2 YSLEER, per germline. Trimming shortened V by 1 base and J by 4 bases, and 14 bases separated the two germline ends. The CDR3 is 16 residues long. CDR3 DNA sequence: TGCGCCAGCAGCCAAGGCTCACTCCCCAATTACAATGAGCAGTTCTTC. Translated, it gives CASSQGSLPNYNEQFF.

This chain joins TRBV4-3 and TRBJ2-3; 9 bases map to TRBD2. Germline V gives CDR1 LGHNA, CDR2 YSLEER. With V trimmed by 4 bases and J by 5 bases, 22 bases remained unmatched. This CDR3 contains 20 residues. CDR3 DNA: TGCGCCAGCAGCCCCTCGGATAAGGGGCTAGCGGGACTGCTTGAAGATACGCAGTATTTT. Its translation is CASSPSDKGLAGLLEDTQYF.